These 11 T cell receptor beta chains came from one sample sequenced in a study of neurological immune-mediated disorders. TCRdb fed the 5' RACE reads into MiXCR, producing one record per CDR3 protein. The sample yields approximately 84,000 distinct CDR3 sequences, 4.3% seen once. Time point here: longitudinal time-point 3. Sequenced sample: PBMCs. The receptors originated from a woman aged 60 to 75 with multiple sclerosis.

In this sample, this clonotype turned up many times. The V and J genes are TRBV12-3 or TRBV12-4 and TRBJ2-5, with D unclear. The CDR3 spans 16 residues. Trimming took off 2 bases at V and 5 bases at J, with 18 bases between the two ends. The CDR3 nucleotides are TGTGCCAGCAGTTTAATCCCAGGTTCCCTTTCCGAGACCCAGTACTTC. Translation gives CASSLIPGSLSETQYF.

This clonotype was detected many times. The chain uses TRBV12-3 or TRBV12-4 and TRBJ2-3, with 7 bases lining up with TRBD2. The CDR3 length is 13 residues. The V gene end was trimmed by 4 bases and the J gene end by 3 bases; junction bases not matched to a gene: 1. In DNA form, the CDR3 reads TGTGCCAGCAGTTACGGGGGGACAGATACGCAGTATTTT. Amino acid sequence: CASSYGGTDTQYF.

Many counts were recorded for this clonotype. The genes are TRBV6-5 and TRBJ1-1; 7 bases match TRBD1. The germline V gene encodes CDR1 MNHEY and CDR2 SVGAGI. The length of the CDR3 is 14 residues. Unmatched junction bases numbered 11, after V lost 6 bases and J lost 7 bases. The CDR3 DNA sequence: TGTGCCAGCAGCCGGGACAGAGCCTTACTTGAAGCTTTCTTT. This encodes CASSRDRALLEAFF.

This clonotype was observed many times. The J gene is TRBJ2-6, the V gene TRBV5-1, with no clear D. V gave up 4 bases and J gave up 2 bases, with 7 bases separating them. CDR1 is SGHRS, CDR2 YFSETQ, per germline. This CDR3 comprises 14 residues. CDR3 sequence: CASSVSAGANVLTF. CDR3 nucleotides: TGCGCCAGCAGCGTTTCGGCTGGGGCCAACGTCCTGACTTTC. Variable domain in full (rest from reference TRBV5-1 and TRBJ2-6): KAGVTQTPRYLIKTRGQQVTLSCSPISGHRSVSWYQQTPGQGLQFLFEYFSETQRNKGNFPGRFSGRQFSNSRSEMNVSTLELGDSALYLCASSVSAGANVLTFGAGSRLTVL.

This clonotype was picked up many times. The rearrangement uses TRBV6-5 and TRBJ1-1; maybe TRBD1 (6 bases). CDR3 length: 15 residues. Germline V lookup: CDR1 MNHEY, CDR2 SVGAGI. Trimming pared 0 bases from V and 4 bases from J, leaving 12 bases between. The CDR3 DNA reads TGTGCCAGCAGTTACTCGGGGGCCCAGTCCACTGAAGCTTTCTTT. Its protein is CASSYSGAQSTEAFF.

This clonotype appeared many times. The gene calls are TRBV20-1 and TRBJ1-2; D possibly corresponds to TRBD1 (5 bases). Germline V gene sequence: CDR1 DFQATT, CDR2 SNEGSKA (reference sequence). V was cut by 1 base and J by 7 bases, with 10 bases left in between. This CDR3 contains 12 residues. The CDR3 nucleotides read TGCAGTGCTAGAGGGCAGGGAAGTGGCTACACCTTC. This codes for CSARGQGSGYTF.

This clonotype was detected many times. The chain combines TRBV3-1 with TRBJ1-1; no clear D gene. The CDR3 totals 15 residues. Germline lookup yields CDR1 LGHDT and CDR2 YNNKEL (reference sequence). Trimming removed 3 bases from V and 3 bases from J, with 14 bases in between. For the CDR3, the DNA is TGTGCCAGCAGCCAGCCTACAATGCGGGACACTGAAGCTTTCTTT. Its protein product is CASSQPTMRDTEAFF.

This clonotype showed up many times. The chain uses TRBV27 and TRBJ1-5; 10 bases map to TRBD1. Germline CDR1 reads MNHEY; CDR2 reads SMNVEV (reference sequence). V lost 0 bases, J lost 6 bases, and 8 bases stayed unmatched. CDR3 length: 17 residues. The CDR3 DNA reads as TGTGCCAGCAGTTTATCAAGACAGGGGGCGGCGGGTCAGCCCCAGCATTTT. Protein sequence: CASSLSRQGAAGQPQHF.

This clonotype was seen at least ten times. The V and J genes are TRBV20-1 and TRBJ1-2; D is perhaps TRBD1 (6 bases). Germline V CDR1 and CDR2: DFQATT, SNEGSKA (reference sequence). The CDR3 is 14 residues long. With 1 base removed from V and 0 bases from J, the gap between germline ends came to 9 bases. The CDR3 protein is CSARGDTPNYGYTF. The CDR3 DNA is TGCAGTGCTAGAGGGGACACCCCTAACTATGGCTACACCTTC.

This clonotype was seen at least ten times. V usage is TRBV29-1 and J usage is TRBJ2-7; D may be TRBD1 or TRBD2 (5 bases each). V was clipped by 8 bases and J by 2 bases, with 25 bases between them. CDR1 is SQVTM and CDR2 is ANQGSEA in the germline V gene. The CDR3 runs to 16 residues. The DNA for the CDR3 is TGCAGCACCCCCCGGAGAGGGGCGGATACACCCTACGAGCAGTACTTC. It translates to CSTPRRGADTPYEQYF.

This clonotype was seen repeatedly, ten times or more. The rearrangement links TRBV27 to TRBJ2-6, with 7 bases lining up with TRBD1. CDR1 is MNHEY, CDR2 SMNVEV, per germline (reference sequence). The CDR3 is 17 amino acids. The J segment lost 2 bases and the V segment lost 5 bases, leaving 9 bases of the junction unmatched. The CDR3 here is CASSTPRGPAGANVLTF. The CDR3, as DNA: TGTGCCAGCAGTACCCCAAGGGGGCCGGCTGGGGCCAACGTCCTGACTTTC.